The clone carrying this TCR beta chain has only a few counts. Its antigen is unknown. These data belong to a study of beta chain features in type 1 diabetes. Across the whole study: Across the samples, roughly 98,000,000 sorted cells were examined in total.

The authors reverse transcribed all of the isolated RNA, so sequencing captured expressed TCRB transcripts. The protocol was immunoSEQ multiplex PCR, while the TCRdb copy is restricted to in-frame clones and leaves out a portion. The sample shows under 800,000 clones, around 15% of them seen only once. Study results and caveats: Patients with type 1 diabetes showed fewer VDJ junction insertions and more deletions.

This sequence originates from a man aged 18 to 29 in good health. The material sequenced was naive CD4+ T cells from blood.

The CDR3 reads CASRITGTGAEQYF. The CDR3 DNA reads TGTGCCAGCAGGATCACAGGGACCGGCGCCGAGCAGTACTTC. The chain links TRBV6-6 to TRBJ2-7; maybe TRBD1 (6 bases). The CDR3 is 14 amino acids. Germline CDR1 MNHNY, CDR2 SVGAGI (reference sequence). The ends were cut back, 6 bases at V and 6 bases at J, with 18 bases in the middle.